The entry below gives a single T cell receptor beta chain sequence along with its context. The sample is drawn from a study of CD8 T cells in Susac syndrome. RNA totalling about 0.5 to 1 ug underwent reverse transcription with random hexamers. The authors amplified TCR beta CDR3 across 54 Vbeta and 13 Jbeta using immunoSEQ multiplex PCR. TCRdb re-analysed the immunoSEQ multiplex PCR reads in MiXCR, keeping a single row per CDR3 protein. The sample includes 150,000 to 200,000 distinct CDR3 sequences, approximately 94% of them seen just once. The authors sequenced TCR beta from blood CD8+ and CD4+ T cells. TEMRA cells were enriched by FACS, while CD8+ and CD4+ T cells were obtained through a negative isolation that was performed magnetically. The sequence came from a human donor in good health. Material: CD4+ T cells from PBMCs.

CDR3 bases: TGCAGCGTCGCGGGACGACTGGGGGGTGGAGGCTACACCTTC. This translates into CSVAGRLGGGGYTF. V is TRBV29-1 and J is TRBJ1-2, with TRBD1 as a possible D gene (5 bases). Germline assignment: CDR1 SQVTM and CDR2 ANQGSEA. The CDR3 has 14 amino acids. Trimming cost V 6 bases and J 8 bases, with 22 bases left between them.